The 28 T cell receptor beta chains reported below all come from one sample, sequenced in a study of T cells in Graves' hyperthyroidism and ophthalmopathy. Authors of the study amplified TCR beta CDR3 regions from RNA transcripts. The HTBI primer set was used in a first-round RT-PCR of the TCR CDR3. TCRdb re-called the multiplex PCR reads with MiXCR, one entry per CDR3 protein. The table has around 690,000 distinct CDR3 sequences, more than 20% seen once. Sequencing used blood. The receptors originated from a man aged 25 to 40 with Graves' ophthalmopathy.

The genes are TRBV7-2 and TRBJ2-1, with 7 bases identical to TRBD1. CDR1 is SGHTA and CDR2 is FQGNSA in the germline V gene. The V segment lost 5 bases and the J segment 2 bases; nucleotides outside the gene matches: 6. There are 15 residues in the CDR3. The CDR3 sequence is CASSQGVGPYNEQFF. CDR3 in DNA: TGTGCCAGCAGCCAGGGGGTTGGCCCCTACAATGAGCAGTTCTTC. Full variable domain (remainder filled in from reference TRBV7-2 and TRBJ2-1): GAGVSQSPSNKVTEKGKDVELRCDPISGHTALYWYRQSLGQGLEFLIYFQGNSAPDKSGLPSDRFSAERTGGSVSTLTIQRTQQEDSAVYLCASSQGVGPYNEQFFGPGTRLTVL.

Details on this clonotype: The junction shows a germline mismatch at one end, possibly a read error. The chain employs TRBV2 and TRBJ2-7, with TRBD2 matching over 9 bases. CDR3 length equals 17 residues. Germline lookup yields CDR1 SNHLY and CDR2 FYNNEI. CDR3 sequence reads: CASSQGPASGNSYEQYF. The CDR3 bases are TGCGCCAGCAGCCAAGGTCCGGCTAGCGGGAACTCCTACGAGCAGTACTTC.

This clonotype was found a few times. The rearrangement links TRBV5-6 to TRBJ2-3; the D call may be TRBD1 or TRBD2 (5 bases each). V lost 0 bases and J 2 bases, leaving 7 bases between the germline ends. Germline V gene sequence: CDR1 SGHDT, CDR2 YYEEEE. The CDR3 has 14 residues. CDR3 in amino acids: CASSLVGATDTQYF. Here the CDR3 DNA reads TGTGCCAGCAGCTTGGTCGGGGCCACAGATACGCAGTATTTT. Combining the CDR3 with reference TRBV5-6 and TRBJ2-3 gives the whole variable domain DAGVTQSPTHLIKTRGQQVTLRCSPKSGHDTVSWYQQALGQGPQFIFQYYEEEERQRGNFPDRFSGHQFPNYSSELNVNALLLGDSALYLCASSLVGATDTQYFGPGTRLTVL.

The CDR3 DNA reads TGTGCCAGCAGTTTAGTTGGGCAAGTCTACAATGAGCAGTTCTTC. Its protein product is CASSLVGQVYNEQFF. The rearrangement joins TRBV27 to TRBJ2-1, with D hard to call. CDR3 length: 15 residues. Germline lookup yields CDR1 MNHEY and CDR2 SMNVEV (reference sequence). The V end was cut by 2 bases, the J end by 3 bases, with 11 bases between.

This CDR3 is CASSPRSGPSYNEQFF. In nucleotides, the CDR3 is TGTGCCAGCAGCCCCCGTAGCGGGCCTTCCTACAATGAGCAGTTCTTC. The chain recombines TRBV6-4 with TRBJ2-1; 7 positions match TRBD2. Looked up from germline, CDR1 is MRHNA and CDR2 is SNTAGT. The CDR3 is 16 residues long. J gave up 1 base and V 6 bases, and 9 bases lay outside the gene matches.

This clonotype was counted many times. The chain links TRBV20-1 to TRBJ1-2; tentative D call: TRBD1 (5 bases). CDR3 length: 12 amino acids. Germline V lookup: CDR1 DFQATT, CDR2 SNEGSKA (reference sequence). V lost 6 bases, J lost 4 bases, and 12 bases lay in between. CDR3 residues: CSATPDSYGYTF. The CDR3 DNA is TGCAGTGCGACCCCCGACAGCTATGGCTACACCTTC.

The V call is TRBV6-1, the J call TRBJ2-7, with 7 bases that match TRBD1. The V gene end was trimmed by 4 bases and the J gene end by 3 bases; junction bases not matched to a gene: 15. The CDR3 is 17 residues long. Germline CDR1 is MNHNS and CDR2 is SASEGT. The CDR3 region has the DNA TGTGCCAGCAGTGCCCATCCCGGGACAGCAACTCACTACGAGCAGTACTTC. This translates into CASSAHPGTATHYEQYF.

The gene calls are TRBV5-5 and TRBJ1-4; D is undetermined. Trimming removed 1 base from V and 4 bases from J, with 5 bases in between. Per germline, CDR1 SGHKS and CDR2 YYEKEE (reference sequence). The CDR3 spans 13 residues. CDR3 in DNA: TGTGCCAGCAGCTTGCCCGTTAATGAAAAACTGTTTTTT. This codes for CASSLPVNEKLFF.

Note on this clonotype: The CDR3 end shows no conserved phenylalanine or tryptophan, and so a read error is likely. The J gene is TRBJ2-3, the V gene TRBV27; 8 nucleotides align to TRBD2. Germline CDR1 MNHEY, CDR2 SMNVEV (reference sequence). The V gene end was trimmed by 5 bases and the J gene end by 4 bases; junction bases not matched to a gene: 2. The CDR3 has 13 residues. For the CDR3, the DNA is TGTGCCAGCAGTGGACTAGCTCCAGATACGCAGTATCTT. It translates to CASSGLAPDTQYL.

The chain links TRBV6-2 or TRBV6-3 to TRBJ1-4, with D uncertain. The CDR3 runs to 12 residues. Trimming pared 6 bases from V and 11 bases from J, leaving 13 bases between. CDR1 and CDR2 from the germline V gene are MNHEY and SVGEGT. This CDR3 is CASSTLGGKLFF. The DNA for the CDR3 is TGTGCCAGCAGCACCTTGGGAGGGAAACTGTTTTTT.

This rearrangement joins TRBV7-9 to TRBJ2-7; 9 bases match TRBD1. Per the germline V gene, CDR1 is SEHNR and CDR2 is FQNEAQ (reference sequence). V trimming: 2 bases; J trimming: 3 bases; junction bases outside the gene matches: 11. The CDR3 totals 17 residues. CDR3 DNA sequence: TGTGCCAGCAGCTTAAACAAGATGACAGGGGGACGCTACGAGCAGTACTTC. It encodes CASSLNKMTGGRYEQYF.

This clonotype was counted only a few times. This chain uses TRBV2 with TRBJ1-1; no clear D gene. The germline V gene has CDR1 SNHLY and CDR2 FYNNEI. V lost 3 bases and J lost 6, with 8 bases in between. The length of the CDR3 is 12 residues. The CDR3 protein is CASSEDSSEAFF. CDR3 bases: TGTGCCAGCAGTGAGGACTCCTCTGAAGCTTTCTTT.

CDR3 sequence (DNA): TGTGCCTGCGAGCGGTCCCCGCACTCCTACGAGCAGTACTTC. This translates into CACERSPHSYEQYF. The rearrangement joins TRBV7-9 to TRBJ2-7, with a tentative D call TRBD2 (5 bases). Germline values: CDR1 SEHNR, CDR2 FQNEAQ (reference sequence). The CDR3 totals 14 residues. Trimming pared 11 bases from V and 0 bases from J, leaving 17 bases between.

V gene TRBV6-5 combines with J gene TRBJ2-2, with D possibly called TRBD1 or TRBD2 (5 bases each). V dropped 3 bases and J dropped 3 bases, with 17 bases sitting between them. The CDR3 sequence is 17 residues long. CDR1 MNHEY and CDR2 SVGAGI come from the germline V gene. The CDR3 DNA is TGTGCCAGCAGTTATTCTCTATTGGGGACGGACACCGGGGAGCTGTTTTTT. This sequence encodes CASSYSLLGTDTGELFF.

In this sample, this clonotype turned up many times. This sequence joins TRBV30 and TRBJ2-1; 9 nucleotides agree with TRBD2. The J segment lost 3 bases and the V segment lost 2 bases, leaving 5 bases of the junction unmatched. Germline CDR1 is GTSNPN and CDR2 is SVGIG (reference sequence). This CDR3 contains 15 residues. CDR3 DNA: TGTGCCTGGAGTAAAGCTAGCGGGAACTACAATGAGCAGTTCTTC. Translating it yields CAWSKASGNYNEQFF.

CDR3 sequence: CSAARQGALHEQYF. CDR3 sequence (DNA): TGCAGTGCTGCCAGACAGGGGGCGCTTCACGAGCAGTACTTC. The genes are TRBV20-1 and TRBJ2-7; 10 bases align to TRBD1. J lost 5 bases, V lost 5 bases, and 9 bases had no gene match. This CDR3 spans 14 amino acids. Per germline, CDR1 DFQATT and CDR2 SNEGSKA (reference sequence).

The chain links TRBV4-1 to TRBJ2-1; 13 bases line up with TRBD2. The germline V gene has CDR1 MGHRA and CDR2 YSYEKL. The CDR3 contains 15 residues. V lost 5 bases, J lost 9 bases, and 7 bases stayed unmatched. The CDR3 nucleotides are TGCGCCAGCAGCATACCGACTAGCGGGAGGTCTGAGCAGTTCTTC. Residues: CASSIPTSGRSEQFF.

CDR3 nucleotide sequence: TGTGCCAGCAGCGTAGCAATAGAAGGGGGGACGAACACCGGGGAGCTGTTTTTT. It encodes CASSVAIEGGTNTGELFF. The rearrangement uses TRBV9 and TRBJ2-2; D may be TRBD1 or TRBD2 (6 bases each). Germline V lookup: CDR1 SGDLS, CDR2 YYNGEE. The CDR3 is made up of 18 amino acids. The V end was cut by 0 bases, the J end by 0 bases, with 15 bases between.

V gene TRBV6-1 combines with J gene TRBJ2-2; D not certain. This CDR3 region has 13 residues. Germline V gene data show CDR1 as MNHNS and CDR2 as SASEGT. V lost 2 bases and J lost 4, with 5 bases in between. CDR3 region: CASSEFSTGELFF. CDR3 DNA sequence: TGTGCCAGCAGTGAATTCAGCACCGGGGAGCTGTTTTTT.

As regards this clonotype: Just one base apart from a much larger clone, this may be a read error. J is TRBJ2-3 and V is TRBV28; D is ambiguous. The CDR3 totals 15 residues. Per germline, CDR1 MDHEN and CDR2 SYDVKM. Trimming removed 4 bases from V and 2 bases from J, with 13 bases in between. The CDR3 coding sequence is TGTGCCAGCAGTTCATCCAGCACTCTCACAGATACGCAGTATTTT. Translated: CASSSSSTLTDTQYF.

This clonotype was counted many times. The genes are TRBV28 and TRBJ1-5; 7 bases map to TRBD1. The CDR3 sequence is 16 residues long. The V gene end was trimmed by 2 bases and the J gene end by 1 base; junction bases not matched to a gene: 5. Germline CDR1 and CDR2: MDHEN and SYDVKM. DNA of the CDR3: TGTGCCAGCAGTTTAAAACAGGGGTTGAGCAATCAGCCCCAGCATTTT. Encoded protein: CASSLKQGLSNQPQHF. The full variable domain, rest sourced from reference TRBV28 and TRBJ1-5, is DVKVTQSSRYLVKRTGEKVFLECVQDMDHENMFWYRQDPGLGLRLIYFSYDVKMKEKGDIPEGYSVSREKKERFSLILESASTNQTSMYLCASSLKQGLSNQPQHFGDGTRLSIL.

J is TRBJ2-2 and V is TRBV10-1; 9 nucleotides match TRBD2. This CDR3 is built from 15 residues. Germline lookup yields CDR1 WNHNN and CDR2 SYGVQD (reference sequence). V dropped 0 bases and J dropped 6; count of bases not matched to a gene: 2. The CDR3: CASSESSGRSGELFF. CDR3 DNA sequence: TGCGCCAGCAGTGAGTCTAGCGGGAGATCCGGGGAGCTGTTTTTT.

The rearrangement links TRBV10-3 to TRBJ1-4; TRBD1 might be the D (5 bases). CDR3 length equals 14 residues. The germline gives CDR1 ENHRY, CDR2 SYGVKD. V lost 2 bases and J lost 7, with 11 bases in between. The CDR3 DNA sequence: TGTGCCATCAGTGAGAGGGGCGCCTTTGAAAAACTGTTTTTT. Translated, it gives CAISERGAFEKLFF.

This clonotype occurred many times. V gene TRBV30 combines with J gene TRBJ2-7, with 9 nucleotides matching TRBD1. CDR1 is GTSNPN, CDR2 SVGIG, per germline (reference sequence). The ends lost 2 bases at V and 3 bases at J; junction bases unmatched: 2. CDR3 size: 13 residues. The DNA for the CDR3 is TGTGCCTGGAGTTTGGGACAGGGCTACGAGCAGTACTTC. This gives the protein CAWSLGQGYEQYF.

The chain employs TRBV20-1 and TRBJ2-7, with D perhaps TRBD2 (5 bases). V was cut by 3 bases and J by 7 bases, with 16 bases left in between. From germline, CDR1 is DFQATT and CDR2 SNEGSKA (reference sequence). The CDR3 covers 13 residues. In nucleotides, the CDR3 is TGCAGTGCTAGTAAGGACTTATGGGAAGAGCAGTACTTC. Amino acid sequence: CSASKDLWEEQYF.

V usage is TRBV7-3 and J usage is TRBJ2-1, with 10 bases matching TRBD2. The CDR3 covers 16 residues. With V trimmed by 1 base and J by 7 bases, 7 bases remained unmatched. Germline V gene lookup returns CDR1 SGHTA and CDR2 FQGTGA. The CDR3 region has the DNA TGTGCCAGCAGCTTAAAGGCTAGCGGGAGTAAGAATGAGCAGTTCTTC. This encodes CASSLKASGSKNEQFF.

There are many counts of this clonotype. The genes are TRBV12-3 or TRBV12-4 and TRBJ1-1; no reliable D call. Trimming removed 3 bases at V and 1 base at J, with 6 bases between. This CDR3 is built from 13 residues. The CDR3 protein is CASSLTQNTEAFF. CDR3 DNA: TGTGCCAGCAGTTTGACCCAGAACACTGAAGCTTTCTTT.

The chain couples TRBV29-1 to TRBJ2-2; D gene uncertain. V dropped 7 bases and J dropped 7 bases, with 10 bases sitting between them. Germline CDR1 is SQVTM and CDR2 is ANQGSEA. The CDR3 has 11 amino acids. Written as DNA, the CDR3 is TGCAGCGCGCACTCGAGCGGGGAGCTGTTTTTT. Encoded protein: CSAHSSGELFF.